A selection of T cell receptor beta chains follows, all from one sample in a study of CD8 T cells in ankylosing spondylitis. TCRdb reprocessed the 5' RACE reads via MiXCR and lists one record per CDR3 protein. Of around 300,000 distinct CDR3 sequences listed, approximately 10% are singletons. Sequencing was performed on blood, either unsorted or a sorted T cell fraction (not recorded which). These receptors originate from a female donor with ankylosing spondylitis or in good health (not recorded which). CDR3s include the opening cysteine and the closing phenylalanine or tryptophan. The D gene is left open where the match is weak. For some rows the clone size is stated as once, few or many, or as a class when expanded; others skip it.

clone size	D gene	V gene	J gene	CDR3 protein	CDR3 DNA
many	TRBD1	TRBV28	TRBJ1-1	CASSTGGEGTEAFF	TGTGCCAGCAGCACAGGGGGCGAGGGGACTGAAGCTTTCTTT
many	-	TRBV20-1	TRBJ2-5	CSARDGETQYF	TGCAGTGCTAGGGACGGGGAGACCCAGTACTTC
-	-	TRBV28	TRBJ1-3	CASSNPSSSGNTIYF	TGTGCCAGCAGCAATCCCTCGAGCTCTGGAAACACCATATATTTT
-	TRBD1	TRBV5-1	TRBJ2-3	CASSLGDRADTQYF	TGCGCCAGCAGCTTGGGGGACAGGGCAGATACGCAGTATTTT
few	-	TRBV29-1	TRBJ2-2	CSVEAGWGGELFF	TGCAGCGTTGAGGCAGGTTGGGGCGGGGAGCTGTTTTTT
few	-	TRBV20-1	TRBJ2-3	CSASATLQDTQYF	TGCAGTGCTAGCGCCACCCTTCAGGATACGCAGTATTTT
many	-	TRBV2	TRBJ2-1	CASSEGLGQFDEQFF	TGTGCCAGCAGTGAAGGGTTAGGGCAGTTCGATGAGCAGTTCTTC
many	-	TRBV6-1	TRBJ1-2	CATRDSANYGYTF	TGTGCCACCAGAGACAGCGCTAACTATGGCTACACCTTC
-	-	TRBV7-2	TRBJ2-2	CASSYLGSTGELFF	TGTGCCAGCAGTTACCTCGGTTCTACCGGGGAGCTGTTTTTT
many	TRBD2	TRBV20-1	TRBJ2-1	CSARDRGSSGSYNEQFF	TGCAGTGCTAGAGACCGCGGCTCCAGCGGGAGCTACAATGAGCAGTTCTTC
many	-	TRBV27	TRBJ1-5	CASSLGFRNQPQHF	TGTGCCAGCAGTTTAGGATTTCGGAATCAGCCCCAGCATTTT
many	TRBD1	TRBV7-8	TRBJ2-5	CASSPRGLGTQYF	TGTGCCAGCAGCCCAAGGGGGCTTGGGACCCAGTACTTC
-	-	TRBV30	TRBJ2-1	CAWESVGGEQFF	TGTGCCTGGGAGAGTGTGGGTGGGGAGCAGTTCTTC
many	-	TRBV11-2	TRBJ1-2	CASSLAQGIYGYTF	TGTGCCAGCAGCTTAGCTCAGGGTATCTATGGCTACACCTTC
-	-	TRBV5-1	TRBJ2-5	CASSRAGRDETQYF	TGCGCCAGCAGCAGAGCAGGAAGGGATGAGACCCAGTACTTC
few	-	TRBV5-5	TRBJ2-7	CASSRDSRRDEQYF	TGTGCCAGCAGCCGGGACTCGCGGAGAGACGAGCAGTACTTC
-	TRBD2	TRBV3-1	TRBJ2-1	CASSQDPAGGLFDEQFF	TGTGCCAGCAGCCAAGATCCAGCGGGGGGGCTATTTGATGAGCAGTTCTTC
-	TRBD1	TRBV11-3	TRBJ2-7	CASSPYGQGPYEQYF	TGTGCCAGCAGCCCATATGGACAGGGCCCCTACGAGCAGTACTTC
few	TRBD1	TRBV5-1	TRBJ1-5	CASSLDSGQGAQPQHF	TGCGCCAGCAGCTTGGATTCGGGACAGGGGGCTCAGCCCCAGCATTTT
many	-	TRBV7-8	TRBJ2-2	CASSLDKGTGELFF	TGTGCCAGCAGTTTAGACAAAGGCACCGGGGAGCTGTTTTTT
-	-	TRBV30	TRBJ1-1	CAWTDVLNTEAFF	TGTGCCTGGACGGACGTCTTGAACACTGAAGCTTTCTTT
many	TRBD1	TRBV5-5	TRBJ2-6	CASSLSSGGIGANVLTF	TGTGCCAGCAGCTTGTCATCAGGGGGCATCGGGGCCAACGTCCTGACTTTC
many	-	TRBV28	TRBJ1-4	CASSFRGKLFF	TGTGCCAGCAGTTTCAGGGGAAAACTGTTTTTT
-	-	TRBV18	TRBJ1-4	CASSLSGSDNEKLFF	TGTGCCAGCTCACTTTCCGGGTCGGATAATGAAAAACTGTTTTTT
-	-	TRBV3-1	TRBJ2-5	CATSQDTATLYQETQYF	TGTGCCACCAGCCAAGATACGGCGACTCTGTACCAAGAGACCCAGTACTTC
many	-	TRBV12-3/TRBV12-4	TRBJ2-3	CASDTTSPATDTQYF	TGTGCCAGCGACACCACCTCTCCGGCCACAGATACGCAGTATTTT
many	TRBD1	TRBV20-1	TRBJ1-6	CSARVGQLNSPLHF	TGCAGTGCTAGAGTGGGACAGTTAAATTCACCCCTCCACTTT
-	-	TRBV27	TRBJ2-7	CASSPGASPYEQYF	TGTGCCAGCAGCCCCGGGGCTTCCCCCTACGAGCAGTACTTC
few	-	TRBV12-3/TRBV12-4	TRBJ1-5	CASSLTTLQPQHF	TGTGCCAGCAGTTTAACGACTCTTCAGCCCCAGCATTTT
-	TRBD1	TRBV12-3/TRBV12-4	TRBJ1-4	CASSFPSTGREKLFF	TGTGCCAGCAGTTTCCCCTCGACAGGGCGGGAAAAACTGTTTTTT
medium-sized	TRBD2	TRBV7-9	TRBJ2-7	CASIRSGREEQYF	TGTGCCAGCATCCGTAGCGGGAGGGAAGAGCAGTACTTC
few	-	TRBV6-7	TRBJ1-1	CASSPNGQLNTEAFF	TGTGCCAGCAGTCCGAATGGACAGCTGAACACTGAAGCTTTCTTT
few	TRBD2	TRBV7-6	TRBJ2-1	CACSGLAGSYNEQFF	TGTGCCTGCTCGGGGCTAGCGGGTTCCTACAATGAGCAGTTCTTC
many	TRBD1	TRBV5-1	TRBJ2-7	CASSPRQGTPYEQYF	TGCGCCAGCAGCCCGAGACAGGGGACCCCCTACGAGCAGTACTTC
few	TRBD2	TRBV20-1	TRBJ2-1	CSASTAGGPNNEQFF	TGCAGTGCTAGTACGGCGGGAGGGCCCAACAATGAGCAGTTCTTC
many	-	TRBV20-1	TRBJ2-1	CSATNRGSGQFVSREQFF	TGCAGTGCTACCAATCGGGGTAGCGGACAATTCGTATCTCGGGAGCAGTTCTTC
few	-	TRBV6-2/TRBV6-3	TRBJ1-1	CASRPGDNVNTEAFF	TGTGCCAGCAGGCCCGGTGACAATGTGAACACTGAAGCTTTCTTT
many	-	TRBV18	TRBJ2-3	CASSRRTTGGTDTQYF	TGTGCCAGCTCACGCCGGACCACTGGGGGAACAGATACGCAGTATTTT
many	-	TRBV29-1	TRBJ1-3	CSVTPSGNTIYF	TGCAGCGTTACCCCTTCCGGAAACACCATATATTTT
many	-	TRBV7-8	TRBJ2-5	CASTQFRTKYQETQYF	TGTGCCAGCACCCAGTTCCGGACAAAGTACCAAGAGACCCAGTACTTC
-	TRBD1	TRBV6-1	TRBJ2-5	CASSVGTGETQYF	TGTGCCAGCAGTGTTGGGACAGGGGAGACCCAGTACTTC
-	-	TRBV5-1	TRBJ2-2	CASSGPGTDTGELFF	TGCGCCAGCAGCGGCCCCGGGACGGACACCGGGGAGCTGTTTTTT
many	-	TRBV20-1	TRBJ1-2	CSAREGTLDTF	TGCAGTGCTAGAGAAGGGACGCTCGACACCTTC
-	-	TRBV27	TRBJ1-2	CASSFHSGTHKTF	TGTGCCAGCAGTTTTCACAGTGGGACTCACAAGACCTTC
many	-	TRBV20-1	TRBJ2-1	CSAGGPTYNEQFF	TGCAGTGCGGGGGGACCCACCTACAATGAGCAGTTCTTC
-	-	TRBV13	TRBJ2-6	CASSLPDSGANVLTF	TGTGCCAGCAGCCTCCCAGACTCTGGGGCCAACGTCCTGACTTTC
-	-	TRBV15	TRBJ2-7	CATSRDPFEGRRYEQYF	TGTGCCACCAGCAGAGATCCGTTCGAGGGACGGAGGTACGAGCAGTACTTC
few	-	TRBV5-4	TRBJ2-7	CASSPEGLRVYEQYF	TGTGCCAGCAGCCCTGAAGGACTCCGGGTCTACGAGCAGTACTTC
many	-	TRBV12-3/TRBV12-4	TRBJ2-6	CASSSGEVGANVLTF	TGTGCCAGCAGTTCAGGGGAGGTTGGGGCCAACGTCCTGACTTTC
many	-	TRBV7-2	TRBJ1-1	CASSFRRTGEAFF	TGTGCCAGCAGCTTCCGAAGAACTGGAGAAGCTTTCTTT
many	-	TRBV25-1	TRBJ1-3	CASSEYRTSGNTIYF	TGTGCCAGCAGTGAATATAGGACATCTGGAAACACCATATATTTT
-	-	TRBV20-1	TRBJ2-3	CSASFGDSTDTQYF	TGCAGTGCTAGTTTCGGGGATAGCACAGATACGCAGTATTTT
-	-	TRBV7-2	TRBJ2-7	CASSYPLLPEQYF	TGTGCCAGCAGTTACCCCCTTCTCCCCGAGCAGTACTTC
many	TRBD2	TRBV27	TRBJ2-1	CASSLAGEENEQFF	TGTGCCAGCAGTTTAGCGGGGGAAGAAAATGAGCAGTTCTTC
many	-	TRBV30	TRBJ1-5	CAWEGGSNQPQHF	TGTGCCTGGGAGGGTGGTAGCAATCAGCCCCAGCATTTT
many	-	TRBV12-3/TRBV12-4	TRBJ1-6	CAVGAGYNSPLHF	TGTGCTGTGGGGGCAGGGTATAATTCACCCCTCCACTTT
-	-	TRBV6-2/TRBV6-3	TRBJ2-3	CASSQIQDTQYF	TGTGCCAGCAGTCAGATTCAAGATACGCAGTATTTT
many	-	TRBV9	TRBJ2-1	CASSVAQLVVGNEQFF	TGTGCCAGCAGCGTAGCTCAACTAGTGGTGGGCAATGAGCAGTTCTTC
-	TRBD2	TRBV5-1	TRBJ2-3	CASSLFTSVTSTDTQYF	TGCGCCAGCAGCTTGTTTACTAGCGTAACTAGCACAGATACGCAGTATTTT